These 30 T cell receptor beta chains share one sample of origin, sequenced in a study of cytomegalovirus exposure and HLA in healthy donors. Amplification used 60 Vbeta primers and 13 Jbeta primers. TCRdb keeps only in-frame clones here, not all; method: immunoSEQ multiplex PCR. The repertoire holds fewer than 200,000 clones, roughly 79% seen once, with roughly 7.4% in the top ten. Sequenced: PBMCs. The receptors stem from a male donor in good health and CMV-seropositive.

V is TRBV6-5 and J is TRBJ2-2, with TRBD1 matching 7 bases. Germline-derived CDR1 and CDR2 are MNHEY and SVGAGI. This CDR3 is 15 amino acids long. V shed 6 bases and J 0 bases; nucleotides not matched to a gene: 4. CDR3 in amino acids: CASRSGTANTGELFF. The CDR3 DNA reads TGTGCCAGCAGATCCGGGACAGCGAACACCGGGGAGCTGTTTTTT.

The J gene is TRBJ2-5, the V gene TRBV9; the match to TRBD2 covers 12 bases. With 3 bases clipped from V and 2 bases from J, the junction kept 5 bases outside the gene matches. Germline V gives CDR1 SGDLS, CDR2 YYNGEE. This CDR3 comprises 16 residues. The chain's CDR3 is CASSAGTSGYQETQYF. The DNA of the CDR3 is TGTGCCAGCAGCGCTGGGACTAGCGGGTATCAAGAGACCCAGTACTTC.

The chain combines TRBV6-1 with TRBJ1-3; D is possibly TRBD1 (6 bases). The length of the CDR3 is 14 residues. The V end was cut by 2 bases, the J end by 7 bases, with 12 bases between. Per germline, CDR1 MNHNS and CDR2 SASEGT. CDR3 coding DNA: TGTGCCAGCAGTGAACGGGGGGCCGGGAACACCATATATTTT. Translating it yields CASSERGAGNTIYF.

The chain recombines TRBV27 with TRBJ1-1; D is possibly TRBD1 (5 bases). The germline V gene encodes CDR1 MNHEY and CDR2 SMNVEV (reference sequence). Trimming pared 0 bases from V and 4 bases from J, leaving 12 bases between. The CDR3 is made up of 15 amino acids. The CDR3 loop reads CASSLSWGGSTEAFF. CDR3 nucleotide sequence: TGTGCCAGCAGTTTATCCTGGGGGGGTTCCACTGAAGCTTTCTTT.

This clone was seen only a few times. V is TRBV6-1 and J is TRBJ2-1, with a possible D match to TRBD2 (5 bases). CDR3 length: 15 residues. Germline CDR1 is MNHNS and CDR2 is SASEGT. V was trimmed by 3 bases and J by 9 bases, leaving 18 bases between them. CDR3 region: CASSEIVTGMGEQFF. Written as DNA, the CDR3 is TGTGCCAGCAGTGAGATAGTAACCGGGATGGGTGAGCAGTTCTTC.

The gene calls are TRBV18 and TRBJ1-1; D gene unclear. This CDR3 has 13 amino acids. With 0 bases removed from V and 4 bases from J, the gap between germline ends came to 6 bases. CDR1 and CDR2 (germline): KGHSH, LQKENI. In DNA form, the CDR3 reads TGTGCCAGCTCACCACCGAGGGTCACTGAAGCTTTCTTT. Residues: CASSPPRVTEAFF.

This clone has a handful of counts. The chain combines TRBV29-1 with TRBJ1-1; 11 bases map to TRBD1. Trimming at V came to 5 bases and at J to 5 bases, leaving 4 bases not matched to a gene. CDR1 and CDR2 (germline): SQVTM, ANQGSEA. There are 13 residues in the CDR3. CDR3: CSVRTGGATEAFF. The CDR3 DNA reads as TGCAGCGTTCGGACAGGGGGCGCAACTGAAGCTTTCTTT.

This clone was observed a few times. The chain combines TRBV5-5 with TRBJ1-5; no clear D. CDR1 and CDR2 from the germline V gene are SGHKS and YYEKEE (reference sequence). The CDR3 has 14 residues. Trimming shortened V by 0 bases and J by 7 bases, and 11 bases separated the two germline ends. The CDR3 bases are TGTGCCAGCAGCTTGGAACGGGTACGACAGCCCCAGCATTTT. As protein: CASSLERVRQPQHF.

This sequence joins TRBV13 and TRBJ1-2; perhaps TRBD1 as D (5 bases). The CDR3 extends over 14 amino acids. The ends were cut back, 4 bases at V and 7 bases at J, with 16 bases in the middle. Germline V CDR1 and CDR2: PRHDT, FYEKMQ (reference sequence). CDR3 sequence reads: CASSSYRDSPGYTF. CDR3 bases: TGTGCCAGCAGCTCTTACCGGGACTCTCCTGGCTACACCTTC. The whole variable domain, remainder taken from reference TRBV13 and TRBJ1-2, is AAGVIQSPRHLIKEKRETATLKCYPIPRHDTVYWYQQGPGQDPQFLISFYEKMQSDKGSIPDRFSAQQFSDYHSELNMSSLELGDSALYFCASSSYRDSPGYTFGSGTRLTVV.

The rearrangement uses TRBV13 and TRBJ2-1; D is perhaps TRBD1 (5 bases). Trimming pared 3 bases from V and 10 bases from J, leaving 7 bases between. CDR3 length equals 11 residues. CDR1 is PRHDT, CDR2 FYEKMQ, per germline (reference sequence). CDR3 loop: CASSFRQEQFF. CDR3 coding DNA: TGTGCCAGCAGCTTCCGACAGGAGCAGTTCTTC.

The genes are TRBV10-1 and TRBJ2-1, with 7 bases lining up with TRBD2. V shed 2 bases and J 10 bases; nucleotides not matched to a gene: 5. From germline, CDR1 is WNHNN and CDR2 SYGVQD (reference sequence). The length of the CDR3 is 13 residues. The CDR3 nucleotides are TGCGCCAGCAGTGAGAGGGAGGGCACCGAGCAGTTCTTC. This codes for CASSEREGTEQFF.

CDR3 amino acids: CASSDIGAHSTDTQYF. CDR3 coding DNA: TGTGCCAGCAGCGATATCGGAGCGCACAGCACAGATACGCAGTATTTT. This sequence joins TRBV9 and TRBJ2-3; no clear D gene. V shed 3 bases and J shed 0 bases, with 14 bases lying between them. The CDR3 extends over 16 amino acids. Germline V gene sequence: CDR1 SGDLS, CDR2 YYNGEE.

The chain has TRBV5-4 and TRBJ1-6; D might be TRBD1 (5 bases). The germline V and J ends were trimmed by 2 bases and 2 bases, with 11 bases remaining between them. The CDR3 consists of 16 residues. Germline V gene sequence: CDR1 SGHNT, CDR2 YYREEE (reference sequence). The chain's CDR3 is CASSFAGNTYNSPLHF. For the CDR3, the DNA is TGTGCCAGCAGCTTTGCAGGGAACACCTATAATTCACCCCTCCACTTT.

This chain links TRBV5-1 with TRBJ2-3; D not certain. CDR3 length: 13 amino acids. Germline V gene lookup returns CDR1 SGHRS and CDR2 YFSETQ. V was shortened by 3 bases and J by 4 bases, with 9 bases between the two germline ends. The CDR3 sequence: CASSWLGADTQYF. The CDR3 DNA reads as TGCGCCAGCAGCTGGCTTGGAGCAGATACGCAGTATTTT. The complete variable domain, with remaining parts taken from reference TRBV5-1 and TRBJ2-3, reads KAGVTQTPRYLIKTRGQQVTLSCSPISGHRSVSWYQQTPGQGLQFLFEYFSETQRNKGNFPGRFSGRQFSNSRSEMNVSTLELGDSALYLCASSWLGADTQYFGPGTRLTVL.

With regard to this clone: At one boundary the junction diverges from the germline segment, which might be a read error. This chain links TRBV7-7 with TRBJ2-3; D gene uncertain. The germline V gene has CDR1 SSHAT and CDR2 FNYEAQ (reference sequence). This CDR3 is built from 14 residues. Written as DNA, the CDR3 is TGTGCTAGCAGCCCCTACGTGGGCACAGATACGCAGTATTTT. Translation: CASSPYVGTDTQYF.

V and J are TRBV30 and TRBJ2-7; TRBD1 aligns across 10 bases. CDR1 is GTSNPN, CDR2 SVGIG, per germline (reference sequence). The V gene end was trimmed by 3 bases and the J gene end by 4 bases; junction bases not matched to a gene: 6. The CDR3 runs 14 residues. The CDR3 reads CAWRSPGQGYEQYF. The CDR3 DNA is TGTGCCTGGAGATCACCGGGACAGGGGTACGAGCAGTACTTC.

The chain combines TRBV2 with TRBJ2-7, with D unresolved. Germline V gene data show CDR1 as SNHLY and CDR2 as FYNNEI. The CDR3 is 12 amino acids. The germline V and J ends were trimmed by 5 bases and 3 bases, with 8 bases remaining between them. The CDR3, as DNA: TGTGCCAGCAGTCTACGTTTCTACGAGCAGTACTTC. This encodes CASSLRFYEQYF.

The chain links TRBV9 to TRBJ2-7, with 8 bases matching TRBD1. V gave up 2 bases and J gave up 6 bases; unmatched junction bases: 7. The CDR3 length is 14 residues. The germline V gene encodes CDR1 SGDLS and CDR2 YYNGEE. CDR3 residues: CASSVLDRGGEQYF. DNA of the CDR3: TGTGCCAGCAGCGTTCTTGACAGGGGAGGCGAGCAGTACTTC.

About this clone itself: Distinct nucleotide sequences in the sample also encode this CDR3. The rearrangement links TRBV6-1 to TRBJ1-1; the match to TRBD1 covers 7 bases. J lost 0 bases, V lost 3 bases, and 7 bases had no gene match. Germline-derived CDR1 and CDR2 are MNHNS and SASEGT. The CDR3 totals 16 residues. CDR3 DNA sequence: TGTGCCAGCAGTGAGGGCAGGGGGTGGGTGAACACTGAAGCTTTCTTT. Translating it yields CASSEGRGWVNTEAFF.

V is TRBV4-1 and J is TRBJ1-6; D not certain. V was shortened by 3 bases and J by 9 bases, with 9 bases between the two germline ends. The CDR3 is made up of 13 amino acids. CDR1 is MGHRA and CDR2 is YSYEKL in the germline V gene. The CDR3 region is CASSQSSGSPLHF. The CDR3 DNA follows: TGCGCCAGCAGCCAGTCCAGTGGTTCACCCCTCCACTTT.

A remark on this clone: A far larger clone is one base from this, pointing to a likely read error. The chain uses TRBV7-9 and TRBJ2-7; D is unresolved. Germline loops: CDR1 SEHNR, CDR2 FQNEAQ (reference sequence). Trimming pared 5 bases from V and 0 bases from J, leaving 8 bases between. The CDR3 spans 13 residues. The CDR3 DNA reads as TGTGCCAGCAGCCCTCTGAGCTCCTACGAGCAGTACTTC. Its translation: CASSPLSSYEQYF.

CDR3 amino acids: CASSLALGRLGTDTQYF. The CDR3 DNA reads TGTGCCAGCAGCTTAGCGCTGGGCAGACTAGGCACAGATACGCAGTATTTT. This sequence joins TRBV7-9 and TRBJ2-3, with D perhaps matching TRBD2 (6 bases). The CDR3 contains 17 residues. Germline values: CDR1 SEHNR, CDR2 FQNEAQ (reference sequence). V shed 0 bases and J shed 1 base, with 14 bases lying between them.

This clone was found once. The chain couples TRBV6-5 to TRBJ1-6; TRBD1 matches 7 bases. J lost 6 bases, V lost 3 bases, and 8 bases had no gene match. The length of the CDR3 is 16 residues. The germline V gene encodes CDR1 MNHEY and CDR2 SVGAGI. In DNA, the CDR3 is TGTGCCAGCAGTTATTTACAGACAGGGCCTAATTCACCCCTCCACTTT. The encoded protein is CASSYLQTGPNSPLHF.

The chain has TRBV5-1 and TRBJ1-6, with D perhaps matching TRBD1 (6 bases). The CDR3 contains 15 residues. Germline V gene data show CDR1 as SGHRS and CDR2 as YFSETQ. V shed 0 bases and J shed 7 bases, with 11 bases lying between them. This CDR3 reads CASSLGGGLNSPLHF. The CDR3 DNA sequence: TGCGCCAGCAGCTTGGGGGGGGGCCTGAATTCACCCCTCCACTTT.

This clone is medium-sized. The rearrangement links TRBV6-5 to TRBJ2-5; TRBD2 agrees at 9 bases. In germline, CDR1 is MNHEY, CDR2 SVGAGI. CDR3 length equals 14 residues. J lost 5 bases, V lost 6 bases, and 7 bases had no gene match. CDR3 in amino acids: CASRYGLAWETQYF. In DNA form, the CDR3 reads TGTGCCAGCAGATACGGACTAGCGTGGGAGACCCAGTACTTC.

V and J are TRBV6-1 and TRBJ2-5, with 9 nucleotides matching TRBD1. Germline CDR1 and CDR2: MNHNS and SASEGT. The V gene end was trimmed by 6 bases and the J gene end by 5 bases; junction bases not matched to a gene: 4. The CDR3 runs to 13 residues. The CDR3 here is CASSADRGETQYF. DNA of the CDR3: TGTGCCAGCAGCGCCGACAGGGGGGAGACCCAGTACTTC.

This chain uses TRBV13 with TRBJ1-2, with D possibly being TRBD1 (6 bases). Trimming pared 4 bases from V and 5 bases from J, leaving 26 bases between. Per germline, CDR1 PRHDT and CDR2 FYEKMQ (reference sequence). This CDR3 spans 18 amino acids. The CDR3 DNA follows: TGTGCCAGCAGCTCCGGACAGACCGCAGCCACTATAAGTTATGGCTACACCTTC. This codes for CASSSGQTAATISYGYTF.

This clone has just one count. V is TRBV6-5 and J is TRBJ2-1; TRBD2 might be the D (5 bases). Germline CDR1 is MNHEY and CDR2 is SVGAGI. CDR3 length: 15 amino acids. V was clipped by 5 bases and J by 2 bases, with 13 bases between them. CDR3 sequence reads: CASSARETPYNEQFF. The DNA of the CDR3 is TGTGCCAGCAGTGCGAGGGAAACCCCCTACAATGAGCAGTTCTTC.

The chain links TRBV29-1 to TRBJ1-1; no reliable D call. CDR3 length equals 10 residues. Germline lookup yields CDR1 SQVTM and CDR2 ANQGSEA. V gave up 6 bases and J gave up 4 bases, with 6 bases separating them. CDR3 DNA: TGCAGCGTGAGAGGCACTGAAGCTTTCTTT. Translating gives CSVRGTEAFF.

The CDR3: CASSQVGVDEQFF. In DNA form, the CDR3 reads TGCGCCAGCAGCCAAGTCGGAGTCGATGAGCAGTTCTTC. The genes are TRBV4-1 and TRBJ2-1; D is unclear. Trimming stripped 1 base from V and 8 bases from J, with 9 bases between. CDR1 and CDR2 from the germline V gene are MGHRA and YSYEKL. There are 13 residues in the CDR3.